The sequence of this T cell receptor (beta chain) was determined in a study of breast tumors, draining lymph nodes, adjacent tissues. V lost 6 bases, J lost 2 bases, and 8 bases lay in between. The CDR3 contains 13 residues. Germline CDR1 and CDR2: SNHLY and FYNNEI. From the multiplex PCR reads, TCRdb called clonotypes with MiXCR, one entry per CDR3 protein. This sample has tens of thousands of distinct CDR3 sequences, with about 61% found just once. This clonotype was sampled from a female donor with breast cancer. Some clones in this sample may be carry-over from other donors' samples. Sequencing used tumor-adjacent breast tissue. This chain uses TRBV2 with TRBJ2-1; no definite D call. The CDR3 DNA reads TGTGCCAGCAGATCCGTTACCTACAATGAGCAGTTCTTC. Translated: CASRSVTYNEQFF.